The next 8 T cell receptor beta chains were all read from a single sample in a study of identical twins. One entry per CDR3 protein, called by TCRdb with MiXCR from the 5' RACE reads. The sample holds about 100,000 distinct CDR3 sequences, under 7% seen once. Material for sequencing was memory T cells sorted from blood. These receptors were taken from a woman between 45 and 60 years old in good health.

This clonotype turned up a few times. V and J are TRBV18 and TRBJ2-1, with 10 bases matching TRBD2. In germline, CDR1 is KGHSH, CDR2 LQKENI. The V gene end was trimmed by 5 bases and the J gene end by 5 bases; junction bases not matched to a gene: 6. CDR3 size: 15 residues. The CDR3 DNA reads TGTGCCAGCTCAGGAAGCGGGAGGGATAACAATGAGCAGTTCTTC. This translates into CASSGSGRDNNEQFF.

This sequence joins TRBV27 and TRBJ1-2; no clear D gene. Germline lookup yields CDR1 MNHEY and CDR2 SMNVEV (reference sequence). Trimming shortened V by 2 bases and J by 7 bases, and 11 bases separated the two germline ends. The CDR3 is 13 amino acids. The CDR3, as DNA: TGTGCCAGCAGTTTAAGAGGGTCGGGTGGCTACACCTTC. This translates into CASSLRGSGGYTF.

This clonotype has at least ten counts. CDR3 sequence reads: CASSVQGGNQPQHF. CDR3 nucleotide sequence: TGTGCCAGCAGTGTTCAGGGAGGCAATCAGCCCCAGCATTTT. The chain combines TRBV6-1 with TRBJ1-5; TRBD1 might be the D (5 bases). CDR3 length: 14 amino acids. V lost 4 bases, J lost 2 bases, and 9 bases lay in between. The germline gives CDR1 MNHNS, CDR2 SASEGT.

There are many counts of this clonotype. V is TRBV19 and J is TRBJ2-1; 7 positions agree with TRBD2. Germline CDR1 LNHDA, CDR2 SQIVND (reference sequence). The CDR3 runs to 13 residues. Trimming removed 6 bases from V and 8 bases from J; junction bases left unmatched: 7. This CDR3 is CASRTSNGDEQFF. Written as DNA, the CDR3 is TGTGCCAGTAGGACTAGCAATGGTGATGAGCAGTTCTTC.

This clonotype was detected many times. The rearrangement links TRBV21-1 to TRBJ2-1; TRBD2 is taken as the D call from the table, unchecked against the DNA. TRBV21-1 is an annotated pseudogene. The CDR3 totals 15 residues. The CDR3 protein is CASSKGLAGVHEQFF. The CDR3 DNA follows: TGTGCCAGCAGCAAAGGACTAGCGGGAGTCCATGAGCAGTTCTTC.

This chain links TRBV18 with TRBJ1-1; 8 bases align to TRBD1. This CDR3 has 15 amino acids. In germline, CDR1 is KGHSH, CDR2 LQKENI. The ends lost 1 base at V and 7 bases at J; junction bases unmatched: 8. CDR3 sequence reads: CASSPRETGDIEAFF. Here the CDR3 DNA reads TGTGCCAGCTCACCACGGGAGACAGGGGATATTGAAGCTTTCTTT.

The chain has TRBV7-8 and TRBJ2-3; D may be TRBD1 (6 bases). Germline V gives CDR1 SGHVS, CDR2 FQNEAQ. The CDR3 is 17 residues long. The V end was cut by 2 bases, the J end by 5 bases, with 20 bases between. CDR3 DNA sequence: TGTGCCAGCAGCTTACGGGCTGTAACAGGGACGGGAGATACGCAGTATTTT. Amino acid sequence: CASSLRAVTGTGDTQYF. Drawing the rest from reference TRBV7-8 and TRBJ2-3, the complete variable domain is GAGVSQSPRYKVAKRGQDVALRCDPISGHVSLFWYQQALGQGPEFLTYFQNEAQLDKSGLPSDRFFAERPEGSVSTLKIQRTQQEDSAVYLCASSLRAVTGTGDTQYFGPGTRLTVL.

This clonotype has a count of ten or more. The chain uses TRBV5-6 and TRBJ2-5; TRBD2 is a possible D gene (7 bases). The V gene lost 0 bases and the J gene lost 4 bases, with 16 bases spanning the gap. CDR1 is SGHDT, CDR2 YYEEEE, per germline. The CDR3 contains 16 residues. The CDR3 DNA sequence: TGTGCCAGCAGCTTGGAAAAGAGGGGGGGAAGAGAGACCCAGTACTTC. Translating it yields CASSLEKRGGRETQYF.